The clone carrying this T cell receptor (beta chain) was seen repeatedly, ten times or more. The time point here: patch test 3, about 24 weeks after DPC sensitization. As for treatment: therapeutic diphenylcyclopropenone sensitization with weekly scalp DPC. Trimming removed 3 bases at V and 4 bases at J, with 9 bases between. The length of the CDR3 is 13 residues. Per the authors' pipeline: Across samples, TCR counts had a median of about 92,000 and ranged from about 23,224 to 700,000. TCRdb analysed the RACE reads with MiXCR anew, one entry per CDR3 protein. What appears here as the V and J calls and clone size reflects TCRdb's work, not the paper's. The table records about 92,000 distinct CDR3 sequences, roughly a tenth of them present only once. These data are taken from a study of human T cells and chemical hapten exposure. Background on the study: Mostly female, the patients presented with alopecia areata, totalis or universalis. TCR yields per sample varied mostly from small pooled library volume differences.

The sequenced sample was whole blood, obtained in connection with sensitization to the hapten diphenylcyclopropenone (DPC). The rearrangement joins TRBV12-3 or TRBV12-4 to TRBJ1-1; D call uncertain. This clonotype was obtained from a woman aged 25 to 45 with alopecia areata. Some clones in this sample may be carry-over from other donors' samples. CDR3 in amino acids: CASSFGPRTEAFF. For the CDR3, the DNA is TGTGCCAGCAGTTTTGGCCCTCGCACTGAAGCTTTCTTT.